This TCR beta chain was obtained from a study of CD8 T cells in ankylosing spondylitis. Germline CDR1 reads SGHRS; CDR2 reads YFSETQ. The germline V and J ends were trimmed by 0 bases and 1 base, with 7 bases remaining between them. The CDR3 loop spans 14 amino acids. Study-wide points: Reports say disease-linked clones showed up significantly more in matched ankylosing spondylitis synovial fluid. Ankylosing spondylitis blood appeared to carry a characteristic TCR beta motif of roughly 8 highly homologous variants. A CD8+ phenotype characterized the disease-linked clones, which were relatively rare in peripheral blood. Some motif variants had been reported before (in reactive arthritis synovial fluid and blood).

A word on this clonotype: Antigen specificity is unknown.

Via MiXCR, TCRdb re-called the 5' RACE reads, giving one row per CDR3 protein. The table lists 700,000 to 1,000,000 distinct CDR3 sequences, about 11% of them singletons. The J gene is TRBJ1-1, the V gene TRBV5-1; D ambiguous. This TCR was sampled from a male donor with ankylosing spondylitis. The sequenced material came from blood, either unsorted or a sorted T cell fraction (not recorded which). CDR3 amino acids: CASSLEPQNTEAFF. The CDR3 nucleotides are TGCGCCAGCAGCTTGGAACCTCAGAACACTGAAGCTTTCTTT.